The 26 T cell receptor beta chains in this list originate from one sample, sequenced in a study of post-analysis software for immune sequencing data. cDNA libraries of TCR beta carried unique molecular identifiers. TCRdb re-called the PCR reads with MiXCR, one entry per CDR3 protein. The table lists about 430,000 distinct CDR3 sequences, approximately 42% of them singletons. Findings and caveats of the study: Patients carried roughly 5 TRBV segments more frequently than controls did, and TRBV5-6, TRBV5-1 and TRBV20-1 were among them.

No antigen is known for these receptors. The sequenced material came from blood. The receptors here all came from a girl aged 2 to 10 with multiple sclerosis.

This clonotype has just a few counts. This sequence joins TRBV9 and TRBJ2-7; TRBD1 matches at 8 bases. The CDR3 spans 15 residues. V lost 0 bases and J lost 4; bases outside the gene matches: 6. CDR1 and CDR2 from the germline V gene are SGDLS and YYNGEE. In DNA, the CDR3 is TGTGCCAGCAGCGTAGGTTCAGGACAGGGATACGAGCAGTACTTC. It encodes CASSVGSGQGYEQYF.

The chain joins TRBV6-5 to TRBJ1-1, with D possibly matching TRBD1 (6 bases). Between the trimmed V and J ends, which lost 6 bases and 6 bases, there was a span of 20 bases. The CDR3 is 15 residues long. Germline lookup yields CDR1 MNHEY and CDR2 SVGAGI. CDR3: CASRSSIQGRAEAFF. For the CDR3, the DNA is TGTGCCAGCAGATCGTCTATACAGGGAAGGGCTGAAGCTTTCTTT.

V gene TRBV28 combines with J gene TRBJ2-3; D not resolved. Germline V gene lookup returns CDR1 MDHEN and CDR2 SYDVKM. Trimming removed 7 bases from V and 2 bases from J, with 10 bases in between. This CDR3 has 13 residues. In DNA form, the CDR3 reads TGTGCCAGCAACGACGGTTCCACAGATACGCAGTATTTT. It codes for CASNDGSTDTQYF.

The genes are TRBV5-6 and TRBJ2-4; the D is unclear. The CDR3 has 15 residues. Germline assignment: CDR1 SGHDT and CDR2 YYEEEE. V was cut by 1 base and J by 0 bases, with 8 bases left in between. CDR3 amino acids: CASSLLRLAKNIQYF. CDR3 in DNA: TGTGCCAGCAGCTTGCTGAGGCTAGCCAAAAACATTCAGTACTTC.

The rearrangement uses TRBV6-5 and TRBJ2-1, with 9 bases lining up with TRBD2. The CDR3 consists of 15 residues. Germline assignment: CDR1 MNHEY and CDR2 SVGAGI. V shed 0 bases, J shed 8 bases, and the junction held 5 bases outside the gene matches. The CDR3 spells CASSYSSGGMDEQFF. The CDR3 DNA reads as TGTGCCAGCAGTTACTCTAGCGGGGGAATGGATGAGCAGTTCTTC.

This clonotype showed up just a few times. V is TRBV7-3 and J is TRBJ2-1; tentatively, D is TRBD1 (6 bases). Trimming pared 4 bases from V and 10 bases from J, leaving 14 bases between. Germline values: CDR1 SGHTA, CDR2 FQGTGA. The CDR3 totals 13 residues. The CDR3 spells CASSSLDRMEQFF. DNA of the CDR3: TGTGCCAGCAGCTCCCTCGACAGGATGGAGCAGTTCTTC.

This rearrangement joins TRBV20-1 to TRBJ2-7, with D unclear. CDR3 length: 16 amino acids. The ends were cut back, 2 bases at V and 0 bases at J, with 17 bases in the middle. The germline V gene has CDR1 DFQATT and CDR2 SNEGSKA (reference sequence). Here the CDR3 reads CSARLDRAAISYEQYF. The CDR3 DNA reads as TGCAGTGCTAGACTCGACCGGGCCGCCATCTCCTACGAGCAGTACTTC.

This chain connects TRBV7-9 to TRBJ1-2; possibly TRBD1 for D (5 bases). V was shortened by 2 bases and J by 2 bases, with 21 bases between the two germline ends. Germline V gene data show CDR1 as SEHNR and CDR2 as FQNEAQ (reference sequence). The CDR3 runs 18 residues. CDR3 in DNA: TGTGCCAGCAGCTTAAGGTTTTATGGTAGGGGACTCAACTATGGCTACACCTTC. Its protein is CASSLRFYGRGLNYGYTF.

The rearrangement uses TRBV20-1 and TRBJ1-2; no definite D call. This CDR3 is 11 amino acids long. V lost 1 base to trimming and J lost 7 bases, with 7 bases between them. The V gene's germline CDR1 is DFQATT and CDR2 SNEGSKA (reference sequence). This chain's CDR3 is CSARGSSGYTF. The CDR3 coding sequence is TGCAGTGCTAGAGGGAGCTCTGGCTACACCTTC.

This rearrangement joins TRBV29-1 to TRBJ2-5; perhaps TRBD2 as D (5 bases). Germline CDR1 is SQVTM and CDR2 is ANQGSEA. The CDR3 has 14 residues. V dropped 0 bases and J dropped 4 bases, with 12 bases sitting between them. DNA of the CDR3: TGCAGCGTTGAAGAGCACGGGGAGCGAGAGACCCAGTACTTC. This gives the protein CSVEEHGERETQYF.

CDR3 sequence reads: CASSRTKETQYF. The CDR3 nucleotides are TGTGCCAGCAGCAGGACTAAAGAGACCCAGTACTTC. This sequence joins TRBV7-9 and TRBJ2-5; TRBD2 is a possible D gene (6 bases). The CDR3 runs 12 residues. Between the trimmed V and J ends, which lost 5 bases and 3 bases, there was a span of 7 bases. CDR1 is SEHNR and CDR2 is FQNEAQ in the germline V gene (reference sequence).

CDR3 nucleotide sequence: TGTGCCAGCAGTTACTCAAGGGGCCCGGACCAGCCCCAGCATTTT. This encodes CASSYSRGPDQPQHF. The chain combines TRBV6-5 with TRBJ1-5, with D possibly matching TRBD1 (5 bases). Trimming left V 0 bases short and J 7 bases short, with 13 bases between. This CDR3 contains 15 residues. Looked up from germline, CDR1 is MNHEY and CDR2 is SVGAGI.

This clonotype was seen a few times. The junction departs from the called germline gene at one end, perhaps through a read error. The J gene is TRBJ2-4, the V gene TRBV29-1; 11 bases line up with TRBD1. This CDR3 is built from 14 residues. Per the germline V gene, CDR1 is SQVTM and CDR2 is ANQGSEA. In DNA, the CDR3 is TGCAGCGCTGAAGGGACAGGGGGCAAAAACATTCAGTACTTC. Its translation: CSAEGTGGKNIQYF.

This CDR3 is CSAIDRTGNTEAFF. CDR3 coding DNA: TGCAGTGCAATCGACAGGACCGGGAACACTGAAGCTTTCTTT. V and J are TRBV20-1 and TRBJ1-1, with a tentative D call TRBD1 (6 bases). This CDR3 comprises 14 residues. In germline, CDR1 is DFQATT, CDR2 SNEGSKA (reference sequence). The V end was cut by 6 bases, the J end by 1 base, with 15 bases between.

The chain uses TRBV6-6 and TRBJ2-3; D is undetermined. V lost 5 bases and J 6 bases, leaving 6 bases between the germline ends. Germline loops: CDR1 MNHNY, CDR2 SVGAGI (reference sequence). The CDR3 has 11 amino acids. CDR3 DNA sequence: TGTGCCAGCAGTAGCCAGGATACGCAGTATTTT. It yields the protein CASSSQDTQYF.

This clonotype was observed a few times. The V gene is TRBV4-3, the J gene TRBJ2-7, with 10 bases identical to TRBD1. From germline, CDR1 is LGHNA and CDR2 YSLEER. The V segment lost 0 bases and the J segment 3 bases; nucleotides outside the gene matches: 2. The CDR3 is 15 amino acids. The CDR3 coding sequence is TGCGCCAGCAGCCAAGATGACAGGGGGCTCTACGAGCAGTACTTC. This gives the protein CASSQDDRGLYEQYF.

The chain is built from TRBV12-3 or TRBV12-4 and TRBJ1-1; D is uncertain. The ends were cut back, 1 base at V and 4 bases at J, with 4 bases in the middle. This CDR3 region has 12 residues. CDR3 protein: CASSLGVTEAFF. The CDR3 coding sequence is TGTGCCAGCAGTTTAGGGGTCACTGAAGCTTTCTTT.

This clonotype was observed a few times. The genes are TRBV6-6 and TRBJ2-2; D call uncertain. The ends were cut back, 6 bases at V and 2 bases at J, with 7 bases in the middle. Germline CDR1 is MNHNY and CDR2 is SVGAGI (reference sequence). This CDR3 has 13 residues. The CDR3 is CASSRSNTGELFF. CDR3 nucleotide sequence: TGTGCCAGCAGCCGAAGCAACACCGGGGAGCTGTTTTTT.

This clonotype was detected a few times. V and J are TRBV5-1 and TRBJ2-7; tentatively, D is TRBD1 (5 bases). The V and J ends lost 0 bases and 5 bases respectively, with 15 bases between them. The germline V gene encodes CDR1 SGHRS and CDR2 YFSETQ. CDR3 size: 15 residues. The CDR3 reads CASSLATLGRDEQYF. The CDR3 region has the DNA TGCGCCAGCAGCTTGGCCACGTTGGGGCGCGACGAGCAGTACTTC.

The rearrangement uses TRBV28 and TRBJ1-1, with no clear D. Trimming took off 6 bases at V and 3 bases at J, with 11 bases between the two ends. CDR1 and CDR2 (germline): MDHEN, SYDVKM. The CDR3 length is 13 residues. Here the CDR3 DNA reads TGTGCCAGCAGATCATCCCCGGACACTGAAGCTTTCTTT. It translates to CASRSSPDTEAFF.

This clonotype was picked up many times. This sequence joins TRBV9 and TRBJ2-1; D possibly corresponds to TRBD1 (5 bases). The CDR3 contains 14 residues. CDR1 SGDLS and CDR2 YYNGEE come from the germline V gene. The V end lost 1 base, the J end lost 8 bases, and 13 bases lay between the germline ends. The CDR3 protein is CASSVRGGADEQFF. DNA of the CDR3: TGTGCCAGCAGCGTAAGGGGTGGGGCGGATGAGCAGTTCTTC.

The chain joins TRBV28 to TRBJ2-7; D unclear. CDR3 size: 12 residues. In germline, CDR1 is MDHEN, CDR2 SYDVKM. Trimming removed 4 bases from V and 6 bases from J, with 10 bases in between. The CDR3 region has the DNA TGTGCCAGCAGTTCGGTTAGCCGCGAGCAGTACTTC. Residues: CASSSVSREQYF.

This rearrangement joins TRBV12-3 or TRBV12-4 to TRBJ1-5; D ambiguous. This CDR3 spans 13 amino acids. V was trimmed by 3 bases and J by 4 bases, leaving 7 bases between them. CDR3 DNA: TGTGCCAGCAGTTTTGGAGGGAATCAGCCCCAGCATTTT. Translated: CASSFGGNQPQHF.

In its sample, this clonotype was seen a few times. The chain has TRBV10-3 and TRBJ2-5, with 7 bases lining up with TRBD1. After removal of 0 bases from V and 4 bases from J, the junction contained 5 bases not matched to a gene. In germline, CDR1 is ENHRY, CDR2 SYGVKD. The CDR3 has 15 amino acids. The CDR3 nucleotides are TGTGCCATCAGTGAGTCCAAGGGGGCAGGAGAGACCCAGTACTTC. Its protein product is CAISESKGAGETQYF.

This clonotype was picked up a small number of times. This chain uses TRBV29-1 with TRBJ2-3; 9 nucleotides match TRBD2. Trimming removed 8 bases from V and 3 bases from J; junction bases left unmatched: 9. The CDR3 sequence is 14 residues long. CDR1 is SQVTM and CDR2 is ANQGSEA in the germline V gene. Here the CDR3 DNA reads TGCAGCCCCATGCGGGGGGGCCGGACAGATACGCAGTATTTT. Protein sequence: CSPMRGGRTDTQYF.

The chain recombines TRBV29-1 with TRBJ1-1; weak D call: TRBD1 (6 bases). In germline, CDR1 is SQVTM, CDR2 ANQGSEA. The CDR3 extends over 14 amino acids. The V end was cut by 6 bases, the J end by 1 base, with 15 bases between. CDR3 coding DNA: TGCAGCGTCCGGACAGTACTTCGGAACACTGAAGCTTTCTTT. Protein product: CSVRTVLRNTEAFF. Complete variable domain (other parts from reference TRBV29-1 and TRBJ1-1): SAVISQKPSRDICQRGTSLTIQCQVDSQVTMMFWYRQQPGQSLTLIATANQGSEATYESGFVIDKFPISRPNLTFSTLTVSNMSPEDSSIYLCSVRTVLRNTEAFFGQGTRLTVV.